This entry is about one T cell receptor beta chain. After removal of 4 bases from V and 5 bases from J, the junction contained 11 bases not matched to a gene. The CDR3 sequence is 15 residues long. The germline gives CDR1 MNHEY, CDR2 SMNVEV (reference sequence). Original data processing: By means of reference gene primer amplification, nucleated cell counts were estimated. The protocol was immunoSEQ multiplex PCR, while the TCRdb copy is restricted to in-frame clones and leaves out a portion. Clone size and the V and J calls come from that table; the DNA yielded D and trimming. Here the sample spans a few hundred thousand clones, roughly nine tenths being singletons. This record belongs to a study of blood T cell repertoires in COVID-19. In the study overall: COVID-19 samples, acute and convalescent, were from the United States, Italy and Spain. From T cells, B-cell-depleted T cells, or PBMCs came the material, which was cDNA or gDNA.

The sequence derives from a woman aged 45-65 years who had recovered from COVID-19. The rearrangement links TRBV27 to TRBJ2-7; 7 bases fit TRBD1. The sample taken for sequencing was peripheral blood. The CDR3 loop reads CASSSTLTGRDEQYF. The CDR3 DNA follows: TGTGCCAGCAGTTCGACCCTGACAGGGCGGGACGAGCAGTACTTC.